Below are 28 T cell receptor beta chains sequenced from a single sample in a study of shared T cell receptors in the human thymus (dated by TCRdb to the early 2020s). The receptor library was made with the immunoSEQ multiplex PCR assay. TCRdb re-hosts the immuneACCESS table, in-frame sequences only. Its copies lack some clones; in the studies checked, an unresolved V gene accounts for under half of them, and the cause for the rest is not known. This sample comprises more than 550,000 clones, 70% to 90% of them detected only once. The ten largest clones add up to under 0.012% of the sample. The same sample was also used in a study of human thymus T cells.

Sequencing was done on a sample of thymocytes. Receptors originate from a girl less than two years old with a congenital heart defect. Donor details come from another sample of the same person, matched by shared clones.

V usage is TRBV7-2 and J usage is TRBJ1-1, with D maybe TRBD1 (6 bases). This CDR3 region has 19 residues. CDR1 is SGHTA and CDR2 is FQGNSA in the germline V gene. Trimming removed 1 base from V and 6 bases from J, with 27 bases in between. The chain's CDR3 is CASSLDGLGGAANRPEAFF. CDR3 bases: TGTGCCAGCAGCTTAGATGGTTTGGGGGGGGCCGCGAACCGACCTGAAGCTTTCTTT.

V is TRBV4-1 and J is TRBJ2-3, with 7 bases fitting TRBD2. The CDR3 has 21 residues. The ends lost 2 bases at V and 3 bases at J; junction bases unmatched: 23. Per the germline V gene, CDR1 is MGHRA and CDR2 is YSYEKL. The CDR3 DNA follows: TGCGCCAGCAGCCAAAGAGGAGGTCGAGGGCGGGATACGGGGGGTACAGATACGCAGTATTTT. This codes for CASSQRGGRGRDTGGTDTQYF.

The rearrangement links TRBV27 to TRBJ2-2; perhaps TRBD2 as D (5 bases). The CDR3 is 13 residues long. Trimming took off 6 bases at V and 4 bases at J, with 9 bases between the two ends. Germline V gene data show CDR1 as MNHEY and CDR2 as SMNVEV (reference sequence). CDR3 sequence reads: CASSGLSTGELFF. DNA for the CDR3: TGTGCCAGCAGCGGACTCTCCACCGGGGAGCTGTTTTTT.

The V and J genes are TRBV19 and TRBJ1-1; 8 bases match TRBD1. This CDR3 comprises 14 residues. The ends lost 4 bases at V and 2 bases at J; junction bases unmatched: 3. Germline CDR1 reads LNHDA; CDR2 reads SQIVND (reference sequence). CDR3 DNA sequence: TGTGCCAGTAGTAAACAGGGGGTCAACACTGAAGCTTTCTTT. Its translation: CASSKQGVNTEAFF.

V and J are TRBV11-2 and TRBJ1-1; 10 bases align to TRBD1. Germline trimming cut 5 bases from V and 2 bases from J; bases unmatched to any gene: 14. Germline assignment: CDR1 SGHAT and CDR2 FQNNGV. The CDR3 is 18 residues long. CDR3 sequence (DNA): TGTGCCAGCAGCGTAGCCACCGGGACAGGGGTCCTTAACACTGAAGCTTTCTTT. Its protein is CASSVATGTGVLNTEAFF.

This chain uses TRBV5-4 with TRBJ2-5; 10 bases are a match to TRBD2. V dropped 2 bases and J dropped 3; count of bases not matched to a gene: 10. CDR1 SGHNT and CDR2 YYREEE come from the germline V gene (reference sequence). The CDR3 totals 17 residues. CDR3 in amino acids: CASSFRPPGLAEETQYF. In nucleotides, the CDR3 is TGTGCCAGCAGCTTCCGTCCCCCTGGACTAGCGGAAGAGACCCAGTACTTC.

The chain uses TRBV27 and TRBJ1-2, with 8 bases lining up with TRBD1. The V gene's germline CDR1 is MNHEY and CDR2 SMNVEV (reference sequence). The trim removed 6 bases at V and 7 bases at J, leaving 13 bases unmatched. The CDR3 is 15 residues long. The CDR3 protein is CASSRTTGDLSGYTF. For the CDR3, the DNA is TGTGCCAGCAGCCGCACGACAGGGGATTTAAGTGGCTACACCTTC.

The rearrangement joins TRBV5-6 to TRBJ1-3; 8 bases are shared with TRBD1. The J segment lost 2 bases and the V segment lost 6 bases, leaving 4 bases of the junction unmatched. The CDR3 extends over 14 amino acids. Germline assignment: CDR1 SGHDT and CDR2 YYEEEE. In nucleotides, the CDR3 is TGTGCCAGCACCCCGGGACAGGCTGGAAACACCATATATTTT. Translation: CASTPGQAGNTIYF.

The rearrangement joins TRBV5-8 to TRBJ2-1, with D perhaps matching TRBD1 (6 bases). Germline-derived CDR1 and CDR2 are SGHTS and YDEGEE. CDR3 length equals 14 residues. Trimming cost V 0 bases and J 9 bases, with 13 bases left between them. CDR3 region: CASSLAEGVGEQFF. For the CDR3, the DNA is TGTGCCAGCAGCTTGGCCGAGGGGGTCGGTGAGCAGTTCTTC.

The V and J genes are TRBV28 and TRBJ2-7; 7 bases align to TRBD1. The CDR3 covers 13 residues. After removal of 5 bases from V and 6 bases from J, the junction contained 7 bases not matched to a gene. Germline assignment: CDR1 MDHEN and CDR2 SYDVKM. DNA of the CDR3: TGTGCCAGCAGTGGGATACAGGGGTCCGAGCAGTACTTC. Amino acids: CASSGIQGSEQYF.

The chain has TRBV13 and TRBJ2-3; 7 nucleotides align to TRBD1. The CDR3 length is 15 residues. The ends lost 3 bases at V and 3 bases at J; junction bases unmatched: 6. Germline V gene sequence: CDR1 PRHDT, CDR2 FYEKMQ (reference sequence). CDR3: CASSFLTGVTDTQYF. Here the CDR3 DNA reads TGTGCCAGCAGCTTTCTAACAGGGGTTACAGATACGCAGTATTTT. The variable domain in full, completed from reference TRBV13 and TRBJ2-3, reads AAGVIQSPRHLIKEKRETATLKCYPIPRHDTVYWYQQGPGQDPQFLISFYEKMQSDKGSIPDRFSAQQFSDYHSELNMSSLELGDSALYFCASSFLTGVTDTQYFGPGTRLTVL.

V is TRBV19 and J is TRBJ1-6; D is undetermined. V was pared by 6 bases and J by 0 bases, with 12 bases between. The CDR3 loop spans 16 amino acids. Germline V gene sequence: CDR1 LNHDA, CDR2 SQIVND (reference sequence). The chain's CDR3 is CASSSATNSYNSPLHF. In DNA form, the CDR3 reads TGTGCCAGTAGCTCCGCGACAAACTCCTATAATTCACCCCTCCACTTT.

The chain employs TRBV4-1 and TRBJ1-1, with 9 nucleotides matching TRBD1. The CDR3 covers 16 residues. Germline-derived CDR1 and CDR2 are MGHRA and YSYEKL. V lost 3 bases to trimming and J lost 5 bases; unmatched junction nucleotides: 10. CDR3 nucleotide sequence: TGCGCCAGCAGCCACCCCGGGTGGGGGACAGGGACTGAAGCTTTCTTT. Its protein is CASSHPGWGTGTEAFF.

The genes are TRBV7-9 and TRBJ2-2, with D perhaps matching TRBD2 (6 bases). The CDR3 has 17 amino acids. V lost 5 bases and J lost 1, with 17 bases in between. Germline V gene lookup returns CDR1 SEHNR and CDR2 FQNEAQ (reference sequence). The CDR3 nucleotides are TGTGCCAGCAGCCCGGAAGTGAGGAGGGGGAACACCGGGGAGCTGTTTTTT. Its translation is CASSPEVRRGNTGELFF.

The rearrangement joins TRBV19 to TRBJ1-1; D gene uncertain. V lost 7 bases and J lost 1, with 16 bases in between. The CDR3 length is 15 residues. Germline values: CDR1 LNHDA, CDR2 SQIVND (reference sequence). The DNA for the CDR3 is TGTGCCAGTACCATCCGGCCTTGGGCGAACACTGAAGCTTTCTTT. Protein: CASTIRPWANTEAFF.

The chain employs TRBV6-6 and TRBJ1-5, with TRBD1 matching over 9 bases. V lost 4 bases, J lost 3 bases, and 7 bases stayed unmatched. The germline gives CDR1 MNHNY, CDR2 SVGAGI (reference sequence). The CDR3 has 16 residues. DNA of the CDR3: TGTGCCAGCAGTTTCCCCGACAGGGGGAACAATCAGCCCCAGCATTTT. Protein product: CASSFPDRGNNQPQHF.

This chain connects TRBV9 to TRBJ1-1, with D perhaps matching TRBD1 (6 bases). Germline CDR1 is SGDLS and CDR2 is YYNGEE. V was shortened by 3 bases and J by 3 bases, with 12 bases between the two germline ends. CDR3 length: 14 residues. The CDR3 loop is CASSGAGADTEAFF. The DNA for the CDR3 is TGTGCCAGCAGCGGGGCGGGGGCCGACACTGAAGCTTTCTTT.

V and J are TRBV6-6 and TRBJ1-2; 8 bases match TRBD1. With 6 bases clipped from V and 6 bases from J, the junction kept 3 bases outside the gene matches. The V gene's germline CDR1 is MNHNY and CDR2 SVGAGI (reference sequence). This CDR3 has 12 amino acids. The CDR3: CASSWGQDGYTF. The CDR3 nucleotides read TGTGCCAGCAGCTGGGGACAGGATGGCTACACCTTC.

V usage is TRBV5-1 and J usage is TRBJ2-1; TRBD2 might be the D (7 bases). Trimming removed 0 bases at V and 6 bases at J, with 16 bases between. The CDR3 has 16 amino acids. Germline loops: CDR1 SGHRS, CDR2 YFSETQ. The CDR3 DNA is TGCGCCAGCAGCTTGGTGGGGGGGGCCTGCTTCAATGAGCAGTTCTTC. Its translation is CASSLVGGACFNEQFF.

This chain uses TRBV5-1 with TRBJ2-1; D is uncertain. CDR1 is SGHRS and CDR2 is YFSETQ in the germline V gene. V was trimmed by 4 bases and J by 8 bases, leaving 16 bases between them. The CDR3 extends over 14 amino acids. The CDR3 spells CASSHQTPPDEQFF. The CDR3 nucleotides are TGCGCCAGCAGCCACCAGACTCCCCCCGATGAGCAGTTCTTC.

V and J are TRBV5-1 and TRBJ2-1, with D possibly TRBD2 on 5 matching bases. V dropped 4 bases and J dropped 1 base, with 15 bases sitting between them. CDR1 is SGHRS and CDR2 is YFSETQ in the germline V gene. The CDR3 totals 16 residues. CDR3 sequence: CASSTTRDRSYNEQFF. As DNA, the CDR3 is TGCGCCAGCAGCACCACGAGGGATCGGTCCTACAATGAGCAGTTCTTC.

V gene TRBV7-9 combines with J gene TRBJ1-2, with TRBD1 identical over 7 bases. This CDR3 comprises 14 residues. Germline CDR1 SEHNR, CDR2 FQNEAQ (reference sequence). V lost 1 base, J lost 4 bases, and 3 bases stayed unmatched. The CDR3 loop reads CASSLEGAGYGYTF. DNA of the CDR3: TGTGCCAGCAGCTTAGAGGGGGCTGGCTATGGCTACACCTTC.

The rearrangement joins TRBV4-1 to TRBJ1-2; D may be TRBD1 (6 bases). Germline V gives CDR1 MGHRA, CDR2 YSYEKL. Trimming took 7 bases from V and 2 from J, leaving 20 bases between them. This CDR3 spans 16 amino acids. The CDR3 sequence is CASTKQGGGENYGYTF. DNA of the CDR3: TGCGCCAGCACCAAACAGGGAGGGGGGGAGAACTATGGCTACACCTTC.

With regard to this clone: This sample includes further DNA sequences coding for the same CDR3. CDR3 sequence reads: CASSPGHPSSYEQYF. DNA for the CDR3: TGTGCCAGCTCACCCGGACACCCGAGCTCCTACGAGCAGTACTTC. The chain links TRBV18 to TRBJ2-7; maybe TRBD1 (5 bases). The CDR3 totals 15 residues. V dropped 3 bases and J dropped 0 bases, with 12 bases sitting between them. Germline values: CDR1 KGHSH, CDR2 LQKENI.

The V and J genes are TRBV5-8 and TRBJ1-5, with D unclear. This CDR3 has 12 residues. Trimming left V 9 bases short and J 5 bases short, with 12 bases between. Germline lookup yields CDR1 SGHTS and CDR2 YDEGEE. The CDR3 here is CANRAGDQPQHF. CDR3 nucleotide sequence: TGTGCCAACCGGGCCGGGGATCAGCCCCAGCATTTT.

The chain joins TRBV28 to TRBJ1-4; D gene uncertain. Germline CDR1 reads MDHEN; CDR2 reads SYDVKM. The CDR3 loop spans 14 amino acids. Between the trimmed V and J ends, which lost 10 bases and 9 bases, there was a span of 21 bases. The CDR3 DNA reads TGTGCCACACTGTCCCGTTTAGACTACCAAAAACTGTTTTTT. It codes for CATLSRLDYQKLFF. The whole variable domain, filled in from reference TRBV28 and TRBJ1-4, reads DVKVTQSSRYLVKRTGEKVFLECVQDMDHENMFWYRQDPGLGLRLIYFSYDVKMKEKGDIPEGYSVSREKKERFSLILESASTNQTSMYLCATLSRLDYQKLFFGSGTQLSVL.

The gene calls are TRBV11-2 and TRBJ1-1, with a weak D call TRBD1 (5 bases). V was trimmed by 6 bases and J by 8 bases, leaving 16 bases between them. Germline CDR1 and CDR2: SGHAT and FQNNGV. The CDR3 spans 13 residues. The CDR3 nucleotides are TGTGCCAGCAGGGAAGCGGGACTCACAGAAGCTTTCTTT. Translated, it gives CASREAGLTEAFF. Together with reference TRBV11-2 and TRBJ1-1, the CDR3 gives the full variable domain: EAGVAQSPRYKIIEKRQSVAFWCNPISGHATLYWYQQILGQGPKLLIQFQNNGVVDDSQLPKDRFSAERLKGVDSTLKIQPAKLEDSAVYLCASREAGLTEAFFGQGTRLTVV.

The gene calls are TRBV2 and TRBJ1-2; 7 nucleotides match TRBD1. V shed 6 bases, J shed 0 bases, and the junction held 7 bases outside the gene matches. CDR3 length: 15 residues. Germline CDR1 is SNHLY and CDR2 is FYNNEI. CDR3: CASSADRVANYGYTF. The CDR3 nucleotides are TGTGCCAGCAGCGCTGACAGGGTCGCTAACTATGGCTACACCTTC. Based on the CDR3 plus reference TRBV2 and TRBJ1-2, the full variable domain is EPEVTQTPSHQVTQMGQEVILRCVPISNHLYFYWYRQILGQKVEFLVSFYNNEISEKSEIFDDQFSVERPDGSNFTLKIRSTKLEDSAMYFCASSADRVANYGYTFGSGTRLTVV.